This TCR beta chain is drawn from a study of beta chain features in type 1 diabetes. Whole-study context: Comparable age, gender and cell yields were observed in patients relative to healthy donors. Study results and limitations: In the patient group, naive, central memory and Treg TCRB repertoires seemed more alike than in the healthy donor group.

As concerns this clone: Its antigen is unidentified.

Germline V CDR1 and CDR2: SGHAT, FQNNGV. Trimming pared 1 base from V and 12 bases from J, leaving 19 bases between. The CDR3 consists of 15 residues. All of the isolated RNA was reverse transcribed, so expressed TCRB transcripts were sequenced. This table comes from immunoSEQ multiplex PCR, and its TCRdb copy is limited to in-frame clones, with some not included. In the table there are almost 350,000 clones, 7% to 9% of which are singletons. The origin of this receptor is a young woman in good health. The sequencing sample was made of central memory CD4+ T cells from blood. The rearrangement links TRBV11-2 to TRBJ2-1; D is ambiguous. The CDR3 sequence: CASSLVVGLSERQFF. For the CDR3, the DNA is TGTGCCAGCAGCTTAGTTGTAGGCCTATCAGAGCGGCAGTTCTTC.